These 31 T cell receptor beta chains originate from one sample sequenced in a study of glioma-infiltrating T cells. Using RNA template, CDR3s of TCR alpha and beta were amplified with iRepertoire arm-PCR. TCRdb used MiXCR to reprocess the multiplex PCR reads, holding one entry per CDR3 protein. The table includes fewer than 500,000 distinct CDR3 sequences, 41% detected once. The sequenced material came from glioma tissue, nonneoplastic brain tissue, or PBMCs (not recorded which). The receptors originated from a human donor with low-grade glioma or glioblastoma, undergoing nonglioma brain surgery, or in good health (not recorded which).

At least ten counts were recorded for this clonotype. This chain uses TRBV6-2 or TRBV6-3 with TRBJ2-1; 11 bases are a match to TRBD2. V lost 2 bases, J lost 5 bases, and 5 bases stayed unmatched. The CDR3 loop spans 16 amino acids. In germline, CDR1 is MNHEY, CDR2 SVGEGT. The CDR3, as DNA: TGTGCCAGCAGTTACCATAGCGGGAGGGCCAACAATGAGCAGTTCTTC. The encoded protein is CASSYHSGRANNEQFF.

About this clonotype itself: Given a much more abundant clone one base away, this may be a read error. The chain is built from TRBV20-1 and TRBJ2-1; 11 bases map to TRBD2. This CDR3 has 13 residues. CDR1 DFQATT and CDR2 SNEGSKA come from the germline V gene (reference sequence). The CDR3 loop reads CTARILAGVEQFF. CDR3 coding DNA: TGCACTGCTAGAATACTAGCGGGAGTTGAGCAGTTCTTC.

This clonotype has only a few counts. The chain recombines TRBV5-4 with TRBJ1-5; D uncertain. V was cut by 3 bases and J by 0 bases, with 7 bases left in between. CDR1 and CDR2 from the germline V gene are SGHNT and YYREEE (reference sequence). There are 14 residues in the CDR3. The CDR3 DNA follows: TGTGCCAGCAGCTACGAGGGTAGCAATCAGCCCCAGCATTTT. It is translated as CASSYEGSNQPQHF.

CDR3 sequence reads: CASSFTQLEEQFF. CDR3 nucleotide sequence: TGTGCCAGCAGCTTCACGCAATTAGAAGAGCAGTTCTTC. V and J are TRBV7-8 and TRBJ2-1; D remains ambiguous. With 3 bases removed from V and 10 bases from J, the gap between germline ends came to 13 bases. Germline V gives CDR1 SGHVS, CDR2 FQNEAQ. This CDR3 region has 13 residues.

About this clonotype itself: This sequence may be a read error, since a much larger clone differs from it by one base. This rearrangement joins TRBV6-2 or TRBV6-3 to TRBJ2-7; the D call may be TRBD1 or TRBD2 (6 bases each). In germline, CDR1 is MNHEY, CDR2 SVGEGT. The CDR3 is 14 amino acids. Trimming shortened V by 7 bases and J by 2 bases, and 15 bases separated the two germline ends. The CDR3 loop reads CASTYGGIAYEQYF. The CDR3 DNA reads as TGTGCCAGCACCTACGGGGGCATTGCCTACGAGCAGTACTTC.

The gene calls are TRBV20-1 and TRBJ2-1; 12 bases align to TRBD2. CDR1 and CDR2 from the germline V gene are DFQATT and SNEGSKA (reference sequence). Losses at the gene ends were 3 bases for V and 4 bases for J; bases not matched to a gene: 10. This CDR3 is built from 17 residues. The CDR3 region has the DNA TGCAGTGCTAGCCGGCTAGCGGGAGGGCCGTTTTACAATGAGCAGTTCTTC. Amino acid sequence: CSASRLAGGPFYNEQFF.

J is TRBJ2-1 and V is TRBV20-1, with 9 bases fitting TRBD2. This CDR3 region has 16 residues. The trim removed 5 bases at V and 7 bases at J, leaving 15 bases unmatched. The germline V gene has CDR1 DFQATT and CDR2 SNEGSKA (reference sequence). CDR3: CSAHTLLAGGPNEQFF. CDR3 nucleotides: TGCAGTGCTCACACCCTCCTCGCGGGAGGGCCAAATGAGCAGTTCTTC.

CDR3 DNA: TGCAGTGCTAGAGATCAGGGCGGCACAGATACGCAGTATTTT. Protein: CSARDQGGTDTQYF. The chain has TRBV20-1 and TRBJ2-3, with a tentative D call TRBD1 (5 bases). V lost 0 bases to trimming and J lost 1 base, with 8 bases between them. CDR1 DFQATT and CDR2 SNEGSKA come from the germline V gene (reference sequence). The CDR3 has 14 residues.

In DNA, the CDR3 is TGTGCCAGCAGCTCGACCGGGGCGATACAGTTCTTC. This sequence encodes CASSSTGAIQFF. This chain links TRBV5-5 with TRBJ2-1; the D call may be TRBD1 or TRBD2 (5 bases each). This CDR3 spans 12 amino acids. Trimming shortened V by 3 bases and J by 13 bases, and 14 bases separated the two germline ends. In germline, CDR1 is SGHKS, CDR2 YYEKEE (reference sequence).

This chain links TRBV7-9 with TRBJ2-5; 8 positions agree with TRBD2. The CDR3 has 14 amino acids. The germline gives CDR1 SEHNR, CDR2 FQNEAQ (reference sequence). Losses at the gene ends were 5 bases for V and 4 bases for J; bases not matched to a gene: 6. For the CDR3, the DNA is TGTGCCAGCAGCCCGACTAGCGTAGGAGAGACCCAGTACTTC. As protein: CASSPTSVGETQYF. Complete variable domain (other parts from reference TRBV7-9 and TRBJ2-5): DTGVSQNPRHKITKRGQNVTFRCDPISEHNRLYWYRQTLGQGPEFLTYFQNEAQLEKSRLLSDRFSAERPKGSFSTLEIQRTEQGDSAMYLCASSPTSVGETQYFGPGTRLLVL.

This clonotype was detected a few times. The rearrangement links TRBV15 to TRBJ2-3; perhaps D is TRBD1 or TRBD2 (5 bases each). Germline values: CDR1 LNHNV, CDR2 YYDKDF (reference sequence). The length of the CDR3 is 16 residues. V was trimmed by 4 bases and J by 4 bases, leaving 18 bases between them. CDR3 coding DNA: TGTGCCACCAGCAAGCCGGGAAGGATGGGGGCAGATACGCAGTATTTT. Its translation: CATSKPGRMGADTQYF.

V is TRBV18 and J is TRBJ1-5; D call uncertain. Germline values: CDR1 KGHSH, CDR2 LQKENI. The length of the CDR3 is 14 residues. V lost 6 bases, J lost 5 bases, and 14 bases lay in between. For the CDR3, the DNA is TGTGCCAGCTCCCCATCCGGGCTCGATCAGCCCCAGCATTTT. This sequence encodes CASSPSGLDQPQHF.

The gene calls are TRBV29-1 and TRBJ2-7, with 9 nucleotides matching TRBD2. V lost 0 bases, J lost 2 bases, and 11 bases stayed unmatched. This CDR3 spans 17 amino acids. Germline values: CDR1 SQVTM, CDR2 ANQGSEA. The CDR3 sequence is CSVEDRDSGRKPYEQYF. In DNA form, the CDR3 reads TGCAGCGTTGAAGATCGAGATAGCGGGAGAAAACCCTACGAGCAGTACTTC.

The V and J genes are TRBV11-2 and TRBJ1-2; tentative D call: TRBD1 (5 bases). From germline, CDR1 is SGHAT and CDR2 FQNNGV. The CDR3 is 14 residues long. The V end was cut by 6 bases, the J end by 4 bases, with 15 bases between. The CDR3 loop reads CASRATGQTYGYTF. The CDR3 bases are TGTGCCAGCAGAGCTACAGGACAAACCTATGGCTACACCTTC.

Turning to this clonotype: A much larger clone is a single base away; this may be a read error. The J gene is TRBJ2-7, the V gene TRBV20-1; TRBD2 matches 12 bases. The length of the CDR3 is 14 residues. Germline CDR1 is DFQATT and CDR2 is SNEGSKA (reference sequence). This CDR3 is CNAYGTSGSVEQYF. The CDR3 region has the DNA TGCAATGCTTACGGGACTAGCGGGTCTGTAGAGCAGTACTTC.

The rearrangement joins TRBV5-1 to TRBJ1-1; the D gene is possibly TRBD1 (5 bases). With 7 bases removed from V and 4 bases from J, the gap between germline ends came to 11 bases. The CDR3 sequence is 12 residues long. In germline, CDR1 is SGHRS, CDR2 YFSETQ. CDR3 coding DNA: TGCGCCAGCGAAGGGGAGAGCACTGAAGCTTTCTTT. Residues: CASEGESTEAFF.

This clonotype was seen ten or more times. The V gene is TRBV20-1, the J gene TRBJ2-5, with 8 bases lining up with TRBD2. V was pared by 0 bases and J by 1 base, with 7 bases of the junction left unmatched. CDR1 and CDR2 from the germline V gene are DFQATT and SNEGSKA (reference sequence). The CDR3 consists of 16 residues. The CDR3 reads CSARDYVAGPQETQYF. CDR3 DNA sequence: TGCAGTGCTAGAGATTACGTAGCGGGGCCCCAAGAGACCCAGTACTTC.

Concerning this clonotype itself: A read error may explain this, as a much larger clone is one base away. A read error is likely, as this CDR3 ends without the conserved phenylalanine or tryptophan. The chain joins TRBV7-2 to TRBJ2-1; 10 bases are a match to TRBD2. Germline values: CDR1 SGHTA, CDR2 FQGNSA. Unmatched junction bases numbered 8, after V lost 1 base and J lost 8 bases. The CDR3 extends over 16 amino acids. The CDR3 DNA sequence: TGTGCCAGCAGCTTAGGGACTAGCGGTAGTAGGGATGAGCAGTTCCTC. This encodes CASSLGTSGSRDEQFL.

The rearrangement links TRBV29-1 to TRBJ2-1; 11 bases line up with TRBD2. V was clipped by 5 bases and J by 1 base; unmatched bases: 4. Per the germline V gene, CDR1 is SQVTM and CDR2 is ANQGSEA. The length of the CDR3 is 15 residues. CDR3 DNA: TGCAGCGTTCCCCTAGCGGGAGGATCCTACAATGAGCAGTTCTTC. It is translated as CSVPLAGGSYNEQFF.

This clonotype occurred a few times. J is TRBJ1-1 and V is TRBV10-3, with D possibly TRBD1 on 6 matching bases. The CDR3 covers 14 residues. Looked up from germline, CDR1 is ENHRY and CDR2 is SYGVKD. V was cut by 5 bases and J by 3 bases, with 13 bases left in between. CDR3 bases: TGTGCCATCAGTCCCGGGGGCGCGGACACTGAAGCTTTCTTT. The encoded protein is CAISPGGADTEAFF.

The sample holds a few counts of this clonotype. CDR3 loop: CASSLVGAGMGSGYTF. CDR3 in DNA: TGTGCCAGCAGCTTAGTTGGTGCGGGAATGGGCTCTGGCTACACCTTC. The genes are TRBV7-9 and TRBJ1-2; no clear D gene. The CDR3 consists of 16 residues. V was pared by 1 base and J by 7 bases, with 19 bases between. The germline V gene encodes CDR1 SEHNR and CDR2 FQNEAQ (reference sequence).

This clonotype was observed a few times. This chain links TRBV29-1 with TRBJ1-1; D not resolved. Looked up from germline, CDR1 is SQVTM and CDR2 is ANQGSEA. Trimming stripped 4 bases from V and 5 bases from J, with 17 bases between. This CDR3 is built from 14 residues. The CDR3 loop reads CSVVVAAGRTEAFF. The CDR3 DNA sequence: TGCAGCGTTGTTGTCGCGGCTGGAAGAACTGAAGCTTTCTTT.

About this clonotype: One junction end disagrees with the germline gene, perhaps due to a read error. The chain joins TRBV7-2 to TRBJ1-5, with D hard to call. CDR1 is SGHTA, CDR2 FQGNSA, per germline. CDR3 length: 12 residues. The CDR3 region is CASSSGNQSQHF. Here the CDR3 DNA reads TGTGCCAGCAGCTCCGGGAATCAGTCCCAGCATTTT.

This clonotype has at least ten counts. The chain recombines TRBV6-1 with TRBJ1-2; 11 positions match TRBD1. The CDR3 loop spans 15 amino acids. Unmatched junction bases numbered 8, after V lost 5 bases and J lost 6 bases. CDR1 is MNHNS and CDR2 is SASEGT in the germline V gene. The CDR3 region is CASSTRTGGKDGYTF. CDR3 nucleotides: TGTGCCAGCAGTACGCGGACAGGGGGCAAAGATGGCTACACCTTC.

J is TRBJ2-7 and V is TRBV20-1, with 7 bases matching TRBD2. Looked up from germline, CDR1 is DFQATT and CDR2 is SNEGSKA (reference sequence). The CDR3 length is 14 residues. The ends lost 0 bases at V and 6 bases at J; junction bases unmatched: 8. CDR3 residues: CSARDYAGVAEQYF. The CDR3 DNA reads as TGCAGTGCTAGAGATTACGCGGGAGTGGCCGAGCAGTACTTC.

The chain links TRBV6-1 to TRBJ2-5; 10 bases match TRBD2. Germline V gives CDR1 MNHNS, CDR2 SASEGT. V lost 6 bases to trimming and J lost 4 bases; unmatched junction nucleotides: 14. This CDR3 spans 17 amino acids. The CDR3 nucleotides are TGTGCCAGCAGAGGACTAGCGGTCGACCTTAGCACAGAGACCCAGTACTTC. Its translation: CASRGLAVDLSTETQYF.

The rearrangement uses TRBV12-3 or TRBV12-4 and TRBJ2-2; TRBD2 might be the D (5 bases). V was clipped by 10 bases and J by 6 bases, with 21 bases between them. This CDR3 is 15 amino acids long. DNA of the CDR3: TGTGCCACGCGCCCTACTAGAGGGAGCCCCGGGGAGCTGTTTTTT. It yields the protein CATRPTRGSPGELFF.

This chain connects TRBV27 to TRBJ1-2; unclear D gene. Trimming cost V 6 bases and J 1 base, with 21 bases left between them. Per germline, CDR1 MNHEY and CDR2 SMNVEV (reference sequence). The CDR3 totals 17 residues. CDR3 coding DNA: TGTGCCAGCAGCCCCCGGATGTCGACCCTTTTTAACTATGGCTACACCTTC. Its protein product is CASSPRMSTLFNYGYTF.

V and J are TRBV19 and TRBJ2-7; the D gene is possibly TRBD1 (6 bases). This CDR3 comprises 14 residues. Trimming cost V 2 bases and J 4 bases, with 12 bases left between them. CDR1 and CDR2 (germline): LNHDA, SQIVND (reference sequence). The CDR3 region is CASSIQGMRYEQYF. DNA of the CDR3: TGTGCCAGTAGTATACAGGGGATGCGGTACGAGCAGTACTTC.

In DNA, the CDR3 is TGCAGTGCCAGGGGACGAAAAGGAGGGGTACACGACAAAAACATTCAGTACTTC. Translating it yields CSARGRKGGVHDKNIQYF. The chain combines TRBV20-1 with TRBJ2-4; D tentatively reads TRBD1 or TRBD2 (6 bases each). Germline V gene lookup returns CDR1 DFQATT and CDR2 SNEGSKA (reference sequence). This CDR3 has 18 amino acids. The V end lost 6 bases, the J end lost 3 bases, and 27 bases lay between the germline ends.

V gene TRBV28 combines with J gene TRBJ1-2; D remains ambiguous. Trimming cost V 7 bases and J 8 bases, with 11 bases left between them. Germline-derived CDR1 and CDR2 are MDHEN and SYDVKM. The CDR3 extends over 11 amino acids. CDR3 sequence: CASTSPGGYTF. In nucleotides, the CDR3 is TGTGCCAGCACCTCTCCGGGGGGCTACACCTTC.